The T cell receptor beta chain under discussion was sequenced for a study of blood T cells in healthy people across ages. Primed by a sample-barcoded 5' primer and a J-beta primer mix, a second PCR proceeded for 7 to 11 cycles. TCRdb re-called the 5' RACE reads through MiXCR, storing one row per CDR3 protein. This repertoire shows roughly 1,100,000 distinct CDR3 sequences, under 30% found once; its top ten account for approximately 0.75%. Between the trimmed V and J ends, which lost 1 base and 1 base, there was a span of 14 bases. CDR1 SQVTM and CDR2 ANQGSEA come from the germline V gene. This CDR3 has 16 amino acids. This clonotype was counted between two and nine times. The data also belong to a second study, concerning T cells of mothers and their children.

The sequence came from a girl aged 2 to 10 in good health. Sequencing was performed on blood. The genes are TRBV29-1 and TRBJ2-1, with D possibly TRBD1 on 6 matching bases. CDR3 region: CSVEGGLSDSYNEQFF. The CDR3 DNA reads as TGCAGCGTTGAAGGGGGGCTTTCTGATTCCTACAATGAGCAGTTCTTC.